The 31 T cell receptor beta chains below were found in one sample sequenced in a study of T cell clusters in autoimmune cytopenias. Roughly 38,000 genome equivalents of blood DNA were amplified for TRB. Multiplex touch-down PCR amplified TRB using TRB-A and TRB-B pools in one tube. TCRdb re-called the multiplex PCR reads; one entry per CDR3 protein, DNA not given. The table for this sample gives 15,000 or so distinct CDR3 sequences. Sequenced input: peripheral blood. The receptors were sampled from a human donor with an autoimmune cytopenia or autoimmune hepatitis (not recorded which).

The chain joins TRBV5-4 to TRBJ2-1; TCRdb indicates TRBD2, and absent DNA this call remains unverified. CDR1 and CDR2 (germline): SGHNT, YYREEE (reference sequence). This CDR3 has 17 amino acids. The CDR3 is CASSLGLAGGSYNEQFF.

The CDR3 spells CAWSSSGATEAFF. This rearrangement joins TRBV30 to TRBJ1-1. Germline V gene sequence: CDR1 GTSNPN, CDR2 SVGIG (reference sequence). The CDR3 runs to 13 residues.

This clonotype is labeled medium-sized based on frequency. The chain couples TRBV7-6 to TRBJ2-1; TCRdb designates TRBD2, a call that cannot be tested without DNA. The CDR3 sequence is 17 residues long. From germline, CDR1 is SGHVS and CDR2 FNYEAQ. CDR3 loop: CASSFRTSASSYNEQFF.

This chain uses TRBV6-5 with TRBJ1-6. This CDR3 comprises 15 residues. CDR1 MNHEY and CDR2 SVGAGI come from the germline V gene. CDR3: CASTTSSSYNSPLHF.

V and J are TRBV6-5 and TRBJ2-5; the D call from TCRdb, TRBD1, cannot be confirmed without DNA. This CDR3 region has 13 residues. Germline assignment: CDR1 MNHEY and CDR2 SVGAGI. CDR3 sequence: CATQTPGGETQYF.

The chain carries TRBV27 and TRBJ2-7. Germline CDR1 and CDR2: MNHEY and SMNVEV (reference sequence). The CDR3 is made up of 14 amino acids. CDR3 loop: CASRDRRGSYEQYF.

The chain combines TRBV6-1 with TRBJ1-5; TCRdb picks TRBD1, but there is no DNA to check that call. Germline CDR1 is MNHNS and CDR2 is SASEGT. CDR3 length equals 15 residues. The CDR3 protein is CASSARQGSDQPQHF.

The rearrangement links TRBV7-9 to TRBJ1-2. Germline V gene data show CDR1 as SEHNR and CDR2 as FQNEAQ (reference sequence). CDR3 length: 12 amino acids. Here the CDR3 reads CASSLAVGGYTF.

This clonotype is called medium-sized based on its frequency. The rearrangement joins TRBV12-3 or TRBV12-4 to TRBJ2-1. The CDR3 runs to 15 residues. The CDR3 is CASSLGRSSYNEQFF.

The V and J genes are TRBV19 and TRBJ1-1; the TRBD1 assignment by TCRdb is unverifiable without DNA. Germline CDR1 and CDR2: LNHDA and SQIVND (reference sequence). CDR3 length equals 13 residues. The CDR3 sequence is CASSSHRGTEAFF.

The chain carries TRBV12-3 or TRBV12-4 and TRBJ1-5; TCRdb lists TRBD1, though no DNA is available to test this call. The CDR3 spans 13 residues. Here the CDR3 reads CASSHAGDQPQHF.

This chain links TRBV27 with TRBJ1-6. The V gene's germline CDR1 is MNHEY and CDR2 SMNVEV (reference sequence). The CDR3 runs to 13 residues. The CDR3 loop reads CASSFNFQAPLHF.

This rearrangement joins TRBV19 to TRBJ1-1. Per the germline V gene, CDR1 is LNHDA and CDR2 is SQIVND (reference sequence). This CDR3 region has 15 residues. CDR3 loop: CASSINAANVREAFF.

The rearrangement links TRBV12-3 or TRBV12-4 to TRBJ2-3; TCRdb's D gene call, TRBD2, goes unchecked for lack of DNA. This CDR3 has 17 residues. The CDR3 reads CASSPQGLAGNTDTQYF.

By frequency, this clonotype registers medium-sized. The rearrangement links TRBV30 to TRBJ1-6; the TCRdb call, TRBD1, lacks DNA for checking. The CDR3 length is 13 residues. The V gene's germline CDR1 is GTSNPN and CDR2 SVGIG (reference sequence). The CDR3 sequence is CAWGGREGSPLHF.

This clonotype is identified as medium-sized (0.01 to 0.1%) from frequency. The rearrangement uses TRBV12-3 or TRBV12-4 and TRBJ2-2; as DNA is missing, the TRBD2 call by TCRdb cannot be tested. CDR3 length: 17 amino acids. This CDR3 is CASSLSVWAPNTGELFF.

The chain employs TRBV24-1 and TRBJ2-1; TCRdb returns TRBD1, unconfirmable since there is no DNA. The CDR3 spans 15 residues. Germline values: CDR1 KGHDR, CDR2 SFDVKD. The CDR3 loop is CATSDSRQGAYEQFF.

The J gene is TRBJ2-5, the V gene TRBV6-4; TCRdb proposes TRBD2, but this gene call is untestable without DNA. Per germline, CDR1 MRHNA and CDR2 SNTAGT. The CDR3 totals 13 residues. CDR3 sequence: CASSYTSEETQYF.

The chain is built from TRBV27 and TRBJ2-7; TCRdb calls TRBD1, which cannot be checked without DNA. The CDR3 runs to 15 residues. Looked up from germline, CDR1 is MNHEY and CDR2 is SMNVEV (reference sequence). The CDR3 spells CASSLSVQAADEQYF.

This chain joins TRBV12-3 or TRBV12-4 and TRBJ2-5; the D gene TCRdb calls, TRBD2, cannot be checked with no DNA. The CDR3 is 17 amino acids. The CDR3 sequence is CASSSWGLAKKKETQYF.

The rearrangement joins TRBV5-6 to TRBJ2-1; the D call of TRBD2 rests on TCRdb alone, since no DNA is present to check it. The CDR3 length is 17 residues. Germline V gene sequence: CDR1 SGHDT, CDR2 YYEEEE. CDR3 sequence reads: CASSGETSGGVYNEQFF.

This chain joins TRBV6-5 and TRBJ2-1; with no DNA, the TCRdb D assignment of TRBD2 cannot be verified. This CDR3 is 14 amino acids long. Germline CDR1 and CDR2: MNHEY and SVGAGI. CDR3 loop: CASSYFGTNNEQFF.

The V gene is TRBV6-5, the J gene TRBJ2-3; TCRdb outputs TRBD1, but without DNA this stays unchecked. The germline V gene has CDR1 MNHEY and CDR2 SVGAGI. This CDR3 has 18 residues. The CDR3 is CASSSISDGTGGADTQYF.

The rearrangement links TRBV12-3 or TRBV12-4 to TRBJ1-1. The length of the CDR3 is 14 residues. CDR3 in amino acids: CASSLKEGFTEAFF.

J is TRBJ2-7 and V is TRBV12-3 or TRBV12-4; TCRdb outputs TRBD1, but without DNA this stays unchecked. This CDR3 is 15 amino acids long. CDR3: CASSPTGQGRHEQYF.

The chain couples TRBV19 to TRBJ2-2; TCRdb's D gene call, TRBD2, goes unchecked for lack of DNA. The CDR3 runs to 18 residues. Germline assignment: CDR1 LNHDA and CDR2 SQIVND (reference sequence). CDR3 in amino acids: CASSITTGWQGPSGELFF.

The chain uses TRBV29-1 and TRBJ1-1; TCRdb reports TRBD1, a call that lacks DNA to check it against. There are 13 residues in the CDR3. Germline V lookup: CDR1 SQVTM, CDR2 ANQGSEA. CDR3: CSVRVTGNTEAFF.

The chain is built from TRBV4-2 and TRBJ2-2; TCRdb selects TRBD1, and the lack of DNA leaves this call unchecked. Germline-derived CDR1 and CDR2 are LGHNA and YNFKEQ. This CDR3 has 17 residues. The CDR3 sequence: CASSQVKGAGDTGELFF.

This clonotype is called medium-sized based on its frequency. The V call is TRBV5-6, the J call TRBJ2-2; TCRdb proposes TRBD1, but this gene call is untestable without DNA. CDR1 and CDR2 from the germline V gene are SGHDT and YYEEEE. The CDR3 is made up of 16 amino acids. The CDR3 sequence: CASSLGQGSNTGELFF.

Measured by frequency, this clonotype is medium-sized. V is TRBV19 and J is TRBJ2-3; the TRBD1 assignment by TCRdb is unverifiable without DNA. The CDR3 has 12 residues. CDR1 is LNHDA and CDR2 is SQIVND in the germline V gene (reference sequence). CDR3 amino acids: CASSLWGDTQYF.

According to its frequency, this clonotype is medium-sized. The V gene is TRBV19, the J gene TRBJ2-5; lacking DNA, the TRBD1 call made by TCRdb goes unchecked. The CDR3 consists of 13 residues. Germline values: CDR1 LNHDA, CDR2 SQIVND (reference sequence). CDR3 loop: CASSRTGTETQYF.